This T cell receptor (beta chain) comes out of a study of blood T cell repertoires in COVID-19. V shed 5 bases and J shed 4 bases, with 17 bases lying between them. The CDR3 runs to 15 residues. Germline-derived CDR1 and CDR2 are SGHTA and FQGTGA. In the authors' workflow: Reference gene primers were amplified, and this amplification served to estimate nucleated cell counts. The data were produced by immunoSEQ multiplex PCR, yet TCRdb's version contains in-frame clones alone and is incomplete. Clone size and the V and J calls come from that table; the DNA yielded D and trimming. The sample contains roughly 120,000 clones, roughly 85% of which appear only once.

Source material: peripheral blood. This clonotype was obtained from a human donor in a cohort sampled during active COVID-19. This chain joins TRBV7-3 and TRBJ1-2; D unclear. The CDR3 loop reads CASSPGPGGAYGYTF. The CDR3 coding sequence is TGTGCCAGCAGCCCCGGTCCCGGAGGCGCCTATGGCTACACCTTC.